The next 25 T cell receptor beta chains were all read from a single sample in a study of blood T cell repertoires in COVID-19. Here immunoSEQ multiplex PCR was the method, and the copy in TCRdb shows in-frame clones only, minus some. The repertoire has about 82,000 clones, 65% to 85% of them found once; the top ten carry more than 15%. Sequencing was carried out using peripheral blood. These receptor sequences come from a woman aged 60 to 75 with acute or convalescent COVID-19.

J is TRBJ1-3 and V is TRBV3-1 (or the pseudogene TRBV3-2), with D perhaps TRBD1 (6 bases). The CDR3 runs to 15 residues. The V end lost 4 bases, the J end lost 0 bases, and 10 bases lay between the germline ends. From germline, CDR1 is LGHDT and CDR2 YNNKEL (reference sequence). The CDR3: CASSPDSFSGNTIYF. DNA of the CDR3: TGTGCCAGCAGCCCGGACAGCTTCTCTGGAAACACCATATATTTT.

The chain is built from TRBV27 and TRBJ2-7; the D gene is possibly TRBD2 (6 bases). V gave up 5 bases and J gave up 6 bases, with 17 bases separating them. Germline V gives CDR1 MNHEY, CDR2 SMNVEV (reference sequence). The length of the CDR3 is 14 residues. The CDR3 reads CASSPPWDWGEQYF. In nucleotides, the CDR3 is TGTGCCAGCAGTCCCCCGTGGGACTGGGGCGAGCAGTACTTC.

The rearrangement uses TRBV3-1 (or the pseudogene TRBV3-2) and TRBJ1-2; D possibly corresponds to TRBD1 (6 bases). There are 16 residues in the CDR3. V dropped 0 bases and J dropped 3 bases, with 14 bases sitting between them. Per the germline V gene, CDR1 is LGHDT and CDR2 is YNNKEL (reference sequence). This chain's CDR3 is CASSQDSSGQYYGYTF. The CDR3 DNA reads as TGTGCCAGCAGCCAAGATTCGTCCGGACAGTACTATGGCTACACCTTC.

This chain connects TRBV6-5 to TRBJ2-3; TRBD2 aligns across 8 bases. With 7 bases clipped from V and 1 base from J, the junction kept 7 bases outside the gene matches. The CDR3 length is 15 residues. Looked up from germline, CDR1 is MNHEY and CDR2 is SVGAGI. CDR3 nucleotides: TGTGCCAGCAATAGTCGGCGGGGGGGCACAGATACGCAGTATTTT. Translated: CASNSRRGGTDTQYF.

The chain joins TRBV6-8 to TRBJ1-5, with 9 bases identical to TRBD1. The CDR3 consists of 17 residues. Per germline, CDR1 MNHGY and CDR2 SAAAGT. J was trimmed by 4 bases and V by 5 bases; bases with no gene match: 12. CDR3 nucleotides: TGTGCCAGCAGTCCCCCGGACAGGGGCATCGCGAATCAGCCCCAGCATTTT. It yields the protein CASSPPDRGIANQPQHF.

The chain combines TRBV5-1 with TRBJ2-1; 7 bases map to TRBD2. This CDR3 is built from 14 residues. V trimming: 4 bases; J trimming: 2 bases; junction bases outside the gene matches: 3. Germline V gene data show CDR1 as SGHRS and CDR2 as YFSETQ. CDR3 in DNA: TGCGCCAGCAGCAAGAGCGGGACCTACAATGAGCAGTTCTTC. Residues: CASSKSGTYNEQFF.

The chain is built from TRBV7-2 and TRBJ2-1; the D gene is possibly TRBD1 (6 bases). V lost 2 bases and J lost 0, with 17 bases in between. This CDR3 spans 18 amino acids. Germline CDR1 is SGHTA and CDR2 is FQGNSA. CDR3 in amino acids: CASSLTPGHLTSYNEQFF. The CDR3 DNA sequence: TGTGCCAGCAGCTTAACACCGGGACACTTAACCTCCTACAATGAGCAGTTCTTC.

This chain links TRBV9 with TRBJ1-2; no reliable D call. Germline V CDR1 and CDR2: SGDLS, YYNGEE. Trimming stripped 5 bases from V and 2 bases from J, with 13 bases between. The CDR3 runs 14 residues. DNA of the CDR3: TGTGCCAGCAGTGAAAGTGAGGGAAACTATGGCTACACCTTC. Protein product: CASSESEGNYGYTF. The full variable domain, with the rest looked up from reference TRBV9 and TRBJ1-2, is DSGVTQTPKHLITATGQRVTLRCSPRSGDLSVYWYQQSLDQGLQFLIQYYNGEERAKGNILERFSAQQFPDLHSELNLSSLELGDSALYFCASSESEGNYGYTFGSGTRLTVV.

In DNA, the CDR3 is TGTGCCACCAGTGATCCTCCGACCAGGTTAGAAGAAAAACTGTTTTTT. This encodes CATSDPPTRLEEKLFF. This chain connects TRBV24-1 to TRBJ1-4, with D hard to call. CDR3 length equals 16 residues. The V end was cut by 3 bases, the J end by 8 bases, with 18 bases between. Germline V gene sequence: CDR1 KGHDR, CDR2 SFDVKD.

The J gene is TRBJ1-1, the V gene TRBV7-8; no firm D call. Trimming pared 4 bases from V and 1 base from J, leaving 7 bases between. The CDR3 length is 13 residues. The germline gives CDR1 SGHVS, CDR2 FQNEAQ. CDR3 sequence (DNA): TGTGCCAGCAGCTCGGGATGGAACACTGAAGCTTTCTTT. It yields the protein CASSSGWNTEAFF.

V usage is TRBV5-6 and J usage is TRBJ2-1, with 9 bases aligning to TRBD2. This CDR3 region has 15 residues. V was pared by 2 bases and J by 3 bases, with 3 bases of the junction left unmatched. The germline V gene has CDR1 SGHDT and CDR2 YYEEEE. The CDR3 loop reads CASSLAGGIYNEQFF. The DNA of the CDR3 is TGTGCCAGCAGCTTAGCGGGGGGCATCTACAATGAGCAGTTCTTC.

This chain connects TRBV19 to TRBJ1-2; D is possibly TRBD1 (5 bases). V was clipped by 10 bases and J by 8 bases, with 23 bases between them. Germline CDR1 and CDR2: LNHDA and SQIVND (reference sequence). The CDR3 totals 14 residues. The CDR3 sequence is CAIGREGVDKGYTF. CDR3 nucleotide sequence: TGTGCCATAGGCAGGGAAGGAGTCGACAAAGGCTACACCTTC.

The rearrangement joins TRBV11-3 to TRBJ1-6; TRBD1 matches at 8 bases. Germline trimming cut 6 bases from V and 6 bases from J; bases unmatched to any gene: 7. The CDR3 is 15 residues long. Per germline, CDR1 SGHNT and CDR2 YENEEA. As DNA, the CDR3 is TGTGCCAGCAGATCCGACAGGGGCGCTAATTCACCCCTCCACTTT. This encodes CASRSDRGANSPLHF.

This chain uses TRBV5-1 with TRBJ2-2; 9 nucleotides agree with TRBD2. CDR3 length equals 18 residues. Germline trimming cut 3 bases from V and 5 bases from J; bases unmatched to any gene: 14. Germline assignment: CDR1 SGHRS and CDR2 YFSETQ. DNA for the CDR3: TGCGCCAGCAGCTCGCCTCAGGGCGGGAGGGCCGGAACCGGGGAGCTGTTTTTT. Amino acid sequence: CASSSPQGGRAGTGELFF.

The gene calls are TRBV5-6 and TRBJ1-5; D is perhaps TRBD1 (6 bases). V lost 0 bases and J lost 7, with 11 bases in between. The CDR3 is made up of 14 amino acids. The germline V gene has CDR1 SGHDT and CDR2 YYEEEE. The CDR3, as DNA: TGTGCCAGCAGCTTGGATCAGGGGATGCAGCCCCAGCATTTT. It yields the protein CASSLDQGMQPQHF.

The V gene is TRBV5-6, the J gene TRBJ2-4; D possibly corresponds to TRBD2 (5 bases). Germline V gives CDR1 SGHDT, CDR2 YYEEEE. V lost 4 bases and J 7 bases, leaving 12 bases between the germline ends. This CDR3 contains 13 residues. The CDR3 sequence: CASSDRRLNIQYF. CDR3 in DNA: TGTGCCAGCAGCGACCGGAGGTTGAACATTCAGTACTTC.

V gene TRBV5-1 combines with J gene TRBJ2-1, with D tentatively TRBD2 (6 bases). The CDR3 has 16 amino acids. The germline V gene has CDR1 SGHRS and CDR2 YFSETQ. Trimming cost V 1 base and J 5 bases, with 16 bases left between them. The CDR3 reads CASSLFRGTGDNEQFF. The CDR3, as DNA: TGCGCCAGCAGCTTGTTCCGCGGGACGGGAGACAATGAGCAGTTCTTC.

This clone was seen once. V gene TRBV3-1 (or the pseudogene TRBV3-2) combines with J gene TRBJ1-2; 7 bases agree with TRBD1. Germline assignment: CDR1 LGHDT and CDR2 YNNKEL (reference sequence). J gave up 4 bases and V 4 bases, and 9 bases lay outside the gene matches. The CDR3 runs 15 residues. The CDR3 spells CASSLREGGIYGYTF. The CDR3 DNA is TGTGCCAGCAGCCTACGGGAAGGGGGCATCTATGGCTACACCTTC.

The gene calls are TRBV19 and TRBJ1-2; 8 bases agree with TRBD1. The junction had 12 bases not matched to a gene; V was cut back by 10 bases and J by 8 bases. Germline CDR1 is LNHDA and CDR2 is SQIVND (reference sequence). The CDR3 runs to 13 residues. CDR3 residues: CATATGDLSGYTF. DNA of the CDR3: TGTGCCACCGCGACAGGGGACTTAAGCGGCTACACCTTC.

The chain joins TRBV5-1 to TRBJ2-3, with TRBD1 matching over 8 bases. J lost 3 bases, V lost 1 base, and 4 bases had no gene match. Germline loops: CDR1 SGHRS, CDR2 YFSETQ. CDR3 length equals 15 residues. CDR3 nucleotides: TGCGCCAGCAGCTTGCAGGGGGCCGGTACAGATACGCAGTATTTT. This translates into CASSLQGAGTDTQYF.

The chain couples TRBV7-2 to TRBJ1-5; D is possibly TRBD1 (5 bases). V was shortened by 1 base and J by 0 bases, with 7 bases between the two germline ends. Germline CDR1 and CDR2: SGHTA and FQGNSA. The CDR3 consists of 15 residues. The CDR3 loop reads CASSLDRYSNQPQHF. CDR3 coding DNA: TGTGCCAGCAGCTTAGACAGGTATAGCAATCAGCCCCAGCATTTT. Full variable domain (rest looked up from reference TRBV7-2 and TRBJ1-5): GAGVSQSPSNKVTEKGKDVELRCDPISGHTALYWYRQSLGQGLEFLIYFQGNSAPDKSGLPSDRFSAERTGGSVSTLTIQRTQQEDSAVYLCASSLDRYSNQPQHFGDGTRLSIL.

The rearrangement links TRBV6-1 to TRBJ2-1; D is perhaps TRBD2 (5 bases). The germline gives CDR1 MNHNS, CDR2 SASEGT. With 2 bases removed from V and 2 bases from J, the gap between germline ends came to 10 bases. The CDR3 has 15 amino acids. CDR3 sequence: CASSELGSAYNEQFF. Here the CDR3 DNA reads TGTGCCAGCAGTGAATTGGGGAGTGCCTACAATGAGCAGTTCTTC.

The CDR3 bases are TGTGCCTGGAGTGCACTAGCGGGACATACGCAGTATTTT. It specifies CAWSALAGHTQYF. This chain connects TRBV30 to TRBJ2-3; TRBD2 matches at 10 bases. Per germline, CDR1 GTSNPN and CDR2 SVGIG (reference sequence). The CDR3 runs 13 residues. The V gene end was trimmed by 1 base and the J gene end by 7 bases; junction bases not matched to a gene: 2.

This clone was picked up a small number of times. The V call is TRBV5-1, the J call TRBJ2-7; the D is unclear. From germline, CDR1 is SGHRS and CDR2 YFSETQ. V was clipped by 5 bases and J by 8 bases, with 14 bases between them. CDR3 length equals 12 residues. In DNA form, the CDR3 reads TGCGCCAGCAGTTCAGACTGGGTCCAGCAGTACTTC. The encoded protein is CASSSDWVQQYF.

The chain uses TRBV11-2 and TRBJ2-7, with D unresolved. The CDR3 spans 14 residues. Germline V gene sequence: CDR1 SGHAT, CDR2 FQNNGV. The V end lost 2 bases, the J end lost 3 bases, and 11 bases lay between the germline ends. CDR3 region: CASSLTPENYEQYF. CDR3 in DNA: TGTGCCAGCAGCTTAACCCCAGAAAACTACGAGCAGTACTTC.